The 8 T cell receptor beta chains below come from one sample, sequenced in a study of OX40 agonist ivuxolimab in advanced cancers. TCRdb's table, derived via immunoSEQ multiplex PCR, lists solely in-frame clones and lacks some. The repertoire has 20,000 to 25,000 clones, about 83% of them found once; the top ten carry about 8%. The specimen comprised CD4+ or CD8+ T cells sorted from blood, sampled in a trial of the OX40 agonist ivuxolimab. These receptors were collected from an adult with an advanced solid tumor such as melanoma, head and neck, liver or kidney cancer.

V is TRBV21-1 and J is TRBJ1-5. TRBV21-1 is shown as a pseudogene. The CDR3 has 15 residues. The chain's CDR3 is CASRVQRRARQPQHF. The CDR3 DNA reads as TGTGCCAGCAGGGTACAGCGTAGGGCACGCCAGCCCCAGCATTTT.

This rearrangement joins TRBV10-2 to TRBJ2-5; D is unresolved. V lost 11 bases and J 1 base, leaving 14 bases between the germline ends. The CDR3 loop spans 13 amino acids. CDR1 is WSHSY and CDR2 is SAAADI in the germline V gene. The CDR3 loop reads CASLAGGQETQYF. The CDR3 DNA sequence: TGCGCCTCCCTGGCAGGCGGCCAAGAGACCCAGTACTTC.

V usage is TRBV19 and J usage is TRBJ1-2; 7 bases are shared with TRBD1. V lost 7 bases and J lost 1; bases outside the gene matches: 15. Per the germline V gene, CDR1 is LNHDA and CDR2 is SQIVND (reference sequence). The CDR3 spans 17 residues. The CDR3 coding sequence is TGTGCCAGTACCACGGGACCACAGGGGCGGAGTAACTATGGCTACACCTTC. It translates to CASTTGPQGRSNYGYTF.

This clone came up a few times. The identical CDR3 is also encoded by other nucleotide sequences in the sample. This chain joins TRBV7-8 and TRBJ2-2, with 8 bases matching TRBD2. After removal of 3 bases from V and 2 bases from J, the junction contained 5 bases not matched to a gene. Germline V lookup: CDR1 SGHVS, CDR2 FQNEAQ. The CDR3 covers 16 residues. CDR3 amino acids: CASSFSAGGNTGELFF. In DNA form, the CDR3 reads TGTGCCAGCAGCTTTTCGGCGGGGGGCAACACCGGGGAGCTGTTTTTT.

The chain combines TRBV7-6 with TRBJ1-5; D unresolved. CDR1 SGHVS and CDR2 FNYEAQ come from the germline V gene. V lost 3 bases to trimming and J lost 0 bases, with 6 bases between them. This CDR3 has 14 residues. This CDR3 is CASSFGFSNQPQHF. CDR3 DNA sequence: TGTGCCAGCAGCTTTGGATTTAGCAATCAGCCCCAGCATTTT.

The chain has TRBV13 and TRBJ2-3, with D perhaps TRBD1 or TRBD2 (6 bases each). The CDR3 has 15 amino acids. The V gene lost 3 bases and the J gene lost 5 bases, with 15 bases spanning the gap. Looked up from germline, CDR1 is PRHDT and CDR2 is FYEKMQ (reference sequence). Here the CDR3 reads CASSFTGAPIDTQYF. DNA of the CDR3: TGTGCCAGCAGCTTTACGGGGGCCCCGATAGATACGCAGTATTTT.

J is TRBJ2-1 and V is TRBV7-2; 11 bases agree with TRBD2. The trim removed 6 bases at V and 9 bases at J, leaving 7 bases unmatched. This CDR3 comprises 14 residues. Germline values: CDR1 SGHTA, CDR2 FQGNSA. The CDR3 DNA is TGTGCCAGCAGTTATAGCGGGGGGGCGAGTGAGCAGTTCTTC. Translation: CASSYSGGASEQFF.

J is TRBJ1-2 and V is TRBV20-1; unclear D gene. CDR3 length: 11 amino acids. Germline V CDR1 and CDR2: DFQATT, SNEGSKA (reference sequence). Trimming removed 5 bases from V and 4 bases from J, with 8 bases in between. The CDR3: CSAVSIYGYTF. DNA of the CDR3: TGCAGTGCTGTTTCTATCTATGGCTACACCTTC.